One and the same sample provided the 13 T cell receptor beta chains below, sequenced in a study of T cell repertoires in ileal Crohn's disease. As for time point: neoterminal ileum biopsy at postoperative endoscopy, about 6 months after surgery. Libraries were prepared by immunoSEQ multiplex PCR; TCRdb keeps only in-frame clonotypes and omits some of them. This table has some 7,100 clones, approximately 74% appearing once. The sample was ileal tissue. Receptors originate from an adult with Crohn's disease.

This clone appeared once. The J gene is TRBJ2-7, the V gene TRBV4-1; D possibly corresponds to TRBD1 (6 bases). The CDR3 spans 15 residues. Trimming took 1 base from V and 3 from J, leaving 13 bases between them. Germline V gene lookup returns CDR1 MGHRA and CDR2 YSYEKL. This chain's CDR3 is CASSQGPGTNYEQYF. The CDR3, as DNA: TGCGCCAGCAGCCAAGGCCCCGGGACAAACTACGAGCAGTACTTC.

The V call is TRBV6-1, the J call TRBJ1-6, with D unresolved. The ends were cut back, 8 bases at V and 0 bases at J, with 11 bases in the middle. Germline assignment: CDR1 MNHNS and CDR2 SASEGT. The CDR3 has 15 amino acids. The CDR3 DNA follows: TGTGCCAGCCAGAACGGGAGCTCCTATAATTCACCCCTCCACTTT. It encodes CASQNGSSYNSPLHF.

This chain links TRBV5-6 with TRBJ1-2, with 9 bases identical to TRBD1. J lost 6 bases, V lost 3 bases, and 15 bases had no gene match. There are 17 residues in the CDR3. CDR1 and CDR2 (germline): SGHDT, YYEEEE. CDR3 residues: CASSSIFRDRETHGYTF. In nucleotides, the CDR3 is TGTGCCAGCAGCTCAATATTCCGGGACAGGGAGACCCATGGCTACACCTTC.

This chain connects TRBV9 to TRBJ2-1; perhaps TRBD2 as D (5 bases). V lost 3 bases and J 7 bases, leaving 14 bases between the germline ends. Germline-derived CDR1 and CDR2 are SGDLS and YYNGEE. CDR3 length: 14 residues. In DNA form, the CDR3 reads TGTGCCAGCAGCGCCGGCCCTACGGGGAATGAGCAGTTCTTC. Translation gives CASSAGPTGNEQFF.

The chain carries TRBV6-5 and TRBJ1-2; the D gene is possibly TRBD1 (6 bases). Germline CDR1 is MNHEY and CDR2 is SVGAGI. This CDR3 comprises 14 residues. V was cut by 5 bases and J by 4 bases, with 14 bases left in between. The CDR3 reads CASSQWTDPYGYTF. CDR3 in DNA: TGTGCCAGCAGTCAATGGACAGATCCCTATGGCTACACCTTC.

This sequence joins TRBV21-1 and TRBJ2-1; TRBD2, the D gene given by the table, was not confirmed from the DNA. TRBV21-1 constitutes a pseudogene. The CDR3 covers 16 residues. This CDR3 is CASSKVLAVYYNEQFF. The CDR3 region has the DNA TGTGCCAGCAGCAAAGTTCTAGCGGTGTACTACAATGAGCAGTTCTTC.

J is TRBJ1-2 and V is TRBV7-9; 7 nucleotides line up with TRBD1. V lost 0 bases and J lost 8; bases outside the gene matches: 6. From germline, CDR1 is SEHNR and CDR2 FQNEAQ (reference sequence). This CDR3 contains 14 residues. CDR3 coding DNA: TGTGCCAGCAGCTTAGCGGTGCAGGGGGGCGGCTACACCTTC. Its translation: CASSLAVQGGGYTF.

A few counts support this clone. The V and J genes are TRBV6-4 and TRBJ2-2; D is ambiguous. Deletions cut 4 bases from V and 1 base from J, with 4 bases between. The CDR3 length is 13 residues. Germline loops: CDR1 MRHNA, CDR2 SNTAGT. CDR3 bases: TGTGCCAGCAGTGGCGGGAACACCGGGGAGCTGTTTTTT. It codes for CASSGGNTGELFF.

The chain links TRBV7-8 to TRBJ2-4, with TRBD2 matching over 15 bases. V gave up 0 bases and J gave up 3 bases; unmatched junction bases: 6. Germline V gene sequence: CDR1 SGHVS, CDR2 FQNEAQ. CDR3 size: 19 residues. The CDR3 DNA reads TGTGCCAGCAGCTTAGCCCCGGGACTAGCGGGGGGCCACAAAAACATTCAGTACTTC. It encodes CASSLAPGLAGGHKNIQYF.

The V gene is TRBV14, the J gene TRBJ1-2; D is ambiguous. Germline CDR1 SGHDN, CDR2 FVKESK. The CDR3 covers 16 residues. V was shortened by 0 bases and J by 3 bases, with 14 bases between the two germline ends. In nucleotides, the CDR3 is TGTGCCAGCAGCCAAGAAAGAGGCCGATATGACTATGGCTACACCTTC. It yields the protein CASSQERGRYDYGYTF.

This chain uses TRBV5-1 with TRBJ2-2; D is uncertain. The V gene's germline CDR1 is SGHRS and CDR2 YFSETQ. V lost 1 base to trimming and J lost 0 bases, with 4 bases between them. The CDR3 extends over 14 amino acids. CDR3 sequence reads: CASSLQANTGELFF. CDR3 nucleotide sequence: TGCGCCAGCAGCTTGCAGGCGAACACCGGGGAGCTGTTTTTT. Complete variable domain (other parts from reference TRBV5-1 and TRBJ2-2): KAGVTQTPRYLIKTRGQQVTLSCSPISGHRSVSWYQQTPGQGLQFLFEYFSETQRNKGNFPGRFSGRQFSNSRSEMNVSTLELGDSALYLCASSLQANTGELFFGEGSRLTVL.

V is TRBV10-3 and J is TRBJ1-2, with TRBD1 matching 10 bases. The CDR3 is 19 amino acids. The V and J ends lost 8 bases and 6 bases, in that order; junction bases with no gene match: 24. Germline assignment: CDR1 ENHRY and CDR2 SYGVKD. The CDR3 sequence is CAISEGTGEVELTSHGYTF. The DNA of the CDR3 is TGTGCCATCTCCGAGGGGACAGGGGAGGTAGAATTAACATCCCATGGCTACACCTTC.

The rearrangement uses TRBV19 and TRBJ1-5; 8 positions match TRBD1. V lost 4 bases, J lost 2 bases, and 10 bases stayed unmatched. Germline CDR1 reads LNHDA; CDR2 reads SQIVND (reference sequence). The CDR3 is 17 residues long. CDR3 sequence reads: CASSRTGSMFGNQPQHF. The CDR3 region has the DNA TGTGCCAGTAGTAGGACAGGGTCGATGTTTGGCAATCAGCCCCAGCATTTT.